This TCR beta chain is drawn from a study of blood T cell repertoires in COVID-19. There are 13 residues in the CDR3. Germline assignment: CDR1 MNHEY and CDR2 SVGAGI. Trimming cost V 6 bases and J 7 bases, with 10 bases left between them. Sequencing was performed with immunoSEQ multiplex PCR; in TCRdb, only in-frame clones are kept and a portion is missing. This table has 110,000 to 150,000 clones, about four fifths appearing once. The specimen was PBMCs or T cells enriched from blood (not recorded which). The clonotype was recovered from a man over 45 who had recovered from COVID-19. V gene TRBV6-5 combines with J gene TRBJ1-6; weak D call: TRBD1 (5 bases). CDR3 nucleotide sequence: TGTGCCAGCAGGGGAGGGACGAATTCACCCCTCCACTTT. The encoded protein is CASRGGTNSPLHF.